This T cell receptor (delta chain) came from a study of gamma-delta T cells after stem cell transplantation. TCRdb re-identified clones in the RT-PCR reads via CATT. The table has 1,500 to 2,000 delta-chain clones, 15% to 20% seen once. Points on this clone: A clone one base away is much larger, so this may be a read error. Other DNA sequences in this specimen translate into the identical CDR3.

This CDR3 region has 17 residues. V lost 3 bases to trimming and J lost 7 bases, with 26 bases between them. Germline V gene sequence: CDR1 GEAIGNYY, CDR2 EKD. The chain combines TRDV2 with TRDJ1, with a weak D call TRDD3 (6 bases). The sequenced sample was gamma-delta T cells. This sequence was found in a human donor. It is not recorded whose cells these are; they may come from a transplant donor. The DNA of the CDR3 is TGTGCCTGTGACTCAATTCAGCTACTGGGAGATACAGGTAAACTCATCTTT. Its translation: CACDSIQLLGDTGKLIF.